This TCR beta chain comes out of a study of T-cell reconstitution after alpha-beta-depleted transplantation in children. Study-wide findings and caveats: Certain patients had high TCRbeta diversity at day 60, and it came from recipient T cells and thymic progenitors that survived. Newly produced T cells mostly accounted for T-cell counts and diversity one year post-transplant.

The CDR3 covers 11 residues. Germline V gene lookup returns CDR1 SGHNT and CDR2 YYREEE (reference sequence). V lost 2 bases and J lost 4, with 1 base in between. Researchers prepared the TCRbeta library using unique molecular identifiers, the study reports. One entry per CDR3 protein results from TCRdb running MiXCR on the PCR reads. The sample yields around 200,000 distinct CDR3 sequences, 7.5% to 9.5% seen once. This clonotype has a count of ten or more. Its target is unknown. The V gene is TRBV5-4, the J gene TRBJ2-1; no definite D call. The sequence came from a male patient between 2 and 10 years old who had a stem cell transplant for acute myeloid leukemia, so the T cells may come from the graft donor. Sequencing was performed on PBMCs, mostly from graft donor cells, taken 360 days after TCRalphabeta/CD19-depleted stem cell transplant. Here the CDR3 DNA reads TGTGCCAGCAGCTTTTACAATGAGCAGTTCTTC. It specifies CASSFYNEQFF.